This record covers a single T cell receptor beta chain. These data are taken from a study of control samples from healthy donors and cancer patients. TCRdb's copy holds only in-frame clones and misses some; the assay was immunoSEQ multiplex PCR. The table shows 90,000 to 140,000 clones, with 80% to 90% occurring only once. The germline V gene encodes CDR1 KGHSH and CDR2 LQKENI. The CDR3 contains 14 residues. With V trimmed by 2 bases and J by 4 bases, 2 bases remained unmatched. The specimen sequenced was blood. The source of this sequence is a woman aged 50 to 60 in good health. The genes are TRBV18 and TRBJ2-5, with 9 bases matching TRBD1. The CDR3 sequence: CASSPGQGSETQYF. Here the CDR3 DNA reads TGTGCCAGCTCACCAGGACAGGGGTCAGAGACCCAGTACTTC.